The 18 T cell receptor beta chains below were found in one sample sequenced in a study of regulatory T cells in long-lasting Graves disease. Described time point: newly diagnosed GD, antithyroid drugs for less than 3 months. Construction of the TCR library relied on RNA isolated from PBMCs. Arm-PCR of CDR3 regions with iRepertoire HTBI primers generated TCR beta libraries. In TCRdb, the multiplex PCR reads were re-called with MiXCR into one record per CDR3 protein. The sample includes around 480,000 distinct CDR3 sequences, 16% of them seen just once. A further study also used this sample, focusing on T cells in Graves' hyperthyroidism and ophthalmopathy.

Specimen: peripheral blood mononuclear cells (PBMCs), collected at new diagnosis, from a patient treated with antithyroid drugs. Source of these receptors: a middle-aged man with Graves disease.

Many counts were recorded for this clonotype. The chain couples TRBV5-6 to TRBJ2-7; D uncertain. Germline V gives CDR1 SGHDT, CDR2 YYEEEE. This CDR3 spans 14 amino acids. Deletions cut 1 base from V and 2 bases from J, with 10 bases between. This CDR3 is CASSLISPTYEQYF. The CDR3, as DNA: TGTGCCAGCAGCTTGATCTCGCCAACCTACGAGCAGTACTTC.

This sequence joins TRBV27 and TRBJ1-1; D uncertain. The CDR3 consists of 14 residues. Germline V gene sequence: CDR1 MNHEY, CDR2 SMNVEV (reference sequence). The V and J ends lost 10 bases and 2 bases respectively, with 17 bases between them. CDR3 residues: CATAPASKNTEAFF. The CDR3 region has the DNA TGTGCCACCGCCCCGGCGTCCAAAAACACTGAAGCTTTCTTT.

At least ten counts were recorded for this clonotype. J is TRBJ1-5 and V is TRBV28; D ambiguous. This CDR3 spans 12 amino acids. The V gene lost 6 bases and the J gene lost 3 bases, with 6 bases spanning the gap. Germline loops: CDR1 MDHEN, CDR2 SYDVKM. The CDR3 coding sequence is TGTGCCAGCAGCCCAAACAATCAGCCCCAGCATTTT. Amino acid sequence: CASSPNNQPQHF.

This clonotype was recorded many times. CDR3 in DNA: TGTGCCAGCAGCCCTGGGTCAGGGAATGAAAAACTGTTTTTT. It specifies CASSPGSGNEKLFF. V gene TRBV27 combines with J gene TRBJ1-4, with D perhaps TRBD1 (5 bases). Trimming cost V 6 bases and J 5 bases, with 13 bases left between them. Germline V gene data show CDR1 as MNHEY and CDR2 as SMNVEV (reference sequence). CDR3 length: 14 amino acids.

This clonotype was counted at least ten times. The chain has TRBV2 and TRBJ2-6, with D tentatively TRBD1 (6 bases). CDR1 is SNHLY and CDR2 is FYNNEI in the germline V gene. Between the trimmed V and J ends, which lost 5 bases and 4 bases, there was a span of 15 bases. CDR3 length: 16 residues. This chain's CDR3 is CASSSDRFGGANVLTF. In nucleotides, the CDR3 is TGTGCCAGCAGTTCAGACAGGTTTGGCGGGGCCAACGTCCTGACTTTC.

This clonotype has at least ten counts. The V and J genes are TRBV3-1 and TRBJ1-6; 7 bases line up with TRBD1. The germline CDR1 and CDR2 sequences are LGHDT and YNNKEL (reference sequence). This CDR3 spans 14 amino acids. After removal of 7 bases from V and 7 bases from J, the junction contained 7 bases not matched to a gene. The CDR3 spells CASNTGTENSPLHF. The CDR3 DNA reads as TGTGCCAGCAACACCGGGACAGAGAATTCACCCCTCCACTTT.

This clonotype has a count of ten or more. This chain uses TRBV12-3 or TRBV12-4 with TRBJ1-2; no clear D gene. The CDR3 loop spans 14 amino acids. Trimming left V 2 bases short and J 4 bases short, with 11 bases between. In DNA form, the CDR3 reads TGTGCCAGCAGTTTAATGAGGGATGGCTATGGCTACACCTTC. This codes for CASSLMRDGYGYTF.

This clonotype has ten or more counts. The chain combines TRBV30 with TRBJ2-3, with TRBD1 identical over 10 bases. The CDR3 length is 14 residues. J gave up 4 bases and V 7 bases, and 8 bases lay outside the gene matches. CDR1 and CDR2 from the germline V gene are GTSNPN and SVGIG (reference sequence). CDR3 amino acids: CASSGQGGSDTQYF. CDR3 nucleotides: TGTGCCTCCTCTGGACAGGGGGGATCAGATACGCAGTATTTT.

J is TRBJ2-7 and V is TRBV2; 7 positions match TRBD1. The CDR3 covers 12 residues. Germline CDR1 is SNHLY and CDR2 is FYNNEI. V shed 8 bases and J 4 bases; nucleotides not matched to a gene: 5. The CDR3 DNA reads TGTGCCAGCTCAGGGGGAAGGTACGAGCAGTACTTC. This codes for CASSGGRYEQYF.

The chain carries TRBV2 and TRBJ2-7; 8 nucleotides match TRBD1. J lost 2 bases, V lost 7 bases, and 7 bases had no gene match. Germline-derived CDR1 and CDR2 are SNHLY and FYNNEI. This CDR3 contains 14 residues. The chain's CDR3 is CASNPDRAAYEQYF. The CDR3 region has the DNA TGTGCCAGCAACCCGGACAGGGCCGCCTACGAGCAGTACTTC.

The CDR3 DNA reads TGTGCCAGTAGTGTGCAGGGCCTGGATGGCTACACCTTC. This sequence encodes CASSVQGLDGYTF. The chain joins TRBV19 to TRBJ1-2; TRBD1 might be the D (5 bases). CDR3 length: 13 amino acids. V shed 5 bases and J shed 6 bases, with 13 bases lying between them. Per germline, CDR1 LNHDA and CDR2 SQIVND (reference sequence).

This clonotype was picked up many times. The chain carries TRBV27 and TRBJ2-6; 12 nucleotides align to TRBD2. Per the germline V gene, CDR1 is MNHEY and CDR2 is SMNVEV (reference sequence). J lost 0 bases, V lost 5 bases, and 11 bases had no gene match. The length of the CDR3 is 20 residues. CDR3 loop: CASSHDPLAGGNSGANVLTF. The CDR3 bases are TGTGCCAGCAGTCACGATCCCCTAGCGGGAGGGAACTCTGGGGCCAACGTCCTGACTTTC.

This rearrangement joins TRBV9 to TRBJ2-1, with 8 bases aligning to TRBD2. The V gene's germline CDR1 is SGDLS and CDR2 YYNGEE. The CDR3 spans 15 residues. V dropped 3 bases and J dropped 4; count of bases not matched to a gene: 6. CDR3 nucleotides: TGTGCCAGCAGCGGGCCGGGACTAGAGTACAATGAGCAGTTCTTC. It codes for CASSGPGLEYNEQFF. Variable domain in full (rest from reference TRBV9 and TRBJ2-1): DSGVTQTPKHLITATGQRVTLRCSPRSGDLSVYWYQQSLDQGLQFLIQYYNGEERAKGNILERFSAQQFPDLHSELNLSSLELGDSALYFCASSGPGLEYNEQFFGPGTRLTVL.

The chain recombines TRBV3-1 with TRBJ2-3, with TRBD1 matching over 7 bases. CDR1 is LGHDT, CDR2 YNNKEL, per germline (reference sequence). This CDR3 has 15 residues. With V trimmed by 2 bases and J by 2 bases, 4 bases remained unmatched. The chain's CDR3 is CASSQWDSSTDTQYF. DNA of the CDR3: TGTGCCAGCAGCCAATGGGACAGTTCCACAGATACGCAGTATTTT.

Many counts were recorded for this clonotype. J is TRBJ2-1 and V is TRBV6-9, with D possibly matching TRBD1 (6 bases). Germline values: CDR1 MNHGY, CDR2 SVAAGI. The CDR3 has 16 amino acids. The V end lost 3 bases, the J end lost 6 bases, and 18 bases lay between the germline ends. The CDR3 DNA sequence: TGTGCCAGCAGTTACCCCGTGGGGGCGGGTATCAATGAGCAGTTCTTC. It encodes CASSYPVGAGINEQFF.

This clonotype was seen ten or more times. The rearrangement joins TRBV20-1 to TRBJ2-5; 11 nucleotides agree with TRBD1. The J segment lost 4 bases and the V segment lost 5 bases, leaving 3 bases of the junction unmatched. Germline assignment: CDR1 DFQATT and CDR2 SNEGSKA (reference sequence). This CDR3 region has 13 residues. The CDR3 region is CSAEDRGLETQYF. DNA for the CDR3: TGCAGTGCTGAGGACAGGGGGCTAGAGACCCAGTACTTC.

The V call is TRBV7-9, the J call TRBJ2-3, with 12 bases identical to TRBD2. V was clipped by 6 bases and J by 2 bases; unmatched bases: 9. The V gene's germline CDR1 is SEHNR and CDR2 FQNEAQ (reference sequence). The CDR3 has 17 residues. The CDR3 bases are TGTGCCAGCAGTCCCTGGACTAGCGGGAAAAACACAGATACGCAGTATTTT. Protein: CASSPWTSGKNTDTQYF.

The gene calls are TRBV6-1 and TRBJ1-1, with 9 bases aligning to TRBD1. Germline-derived CDR1 and CDR2 are MNHNS and SASEGT. The CDR3 has 15 amino acids. J lost 2 bases, V lost 6 bases, and 7 bases had no gene match. The CDR3 sequence is CASRPQQGANTEAFF. The DNA of the CDR3 is TGTGCCAGCAGACCCCAACAGGGGGCAAACACTGAAGCTTTCTTT.